This T cell receptor beta chain originates from a study of T cells after yellow fever vaccination. Study conclusions and caveats: Reappearance after the booster was observed for most primary-vaccination clones (around 95% CD4, around 90% CD8).

A word on this clonotype: What it binds is not known.

Germline trimming cut 6 bases from V and 5 bases from J; bases unmatched to any gene: 4. The CDR3 spans 15 residues. CDR1 and CDR2 from the germline V gene are SGHNT and YENEEA. A 5'RACE template-switching step, the method used to make TCR cDNA, added a universal primer site and UMIs. A single record per CDR3 protein comes from TCRdb applying MiXCR to the 5' RACE reads. Of around 180,000 distinct CDR3 sequences in the sample, 5.5% to 8% are singletons; the top ten hold less than 3%. This chain connects TRBV11-3 to TRBJ2-1, with TRBD2 identical over 13 bases. The receptor was derived from a man aged 18 to 29 who received the YFV17D yellow fever vaccine. The starting material was CD4+ T cells sorted from PBMCs, obtained on the day of the first yellow fever vaccination. Written as DNA, the CDR3 is TGTGCCAGCAGGAGTGGACTAGCGGGGGACAATGAGCAGTTCTTC. It yields the protein CASRSGLAGDNEQFF.